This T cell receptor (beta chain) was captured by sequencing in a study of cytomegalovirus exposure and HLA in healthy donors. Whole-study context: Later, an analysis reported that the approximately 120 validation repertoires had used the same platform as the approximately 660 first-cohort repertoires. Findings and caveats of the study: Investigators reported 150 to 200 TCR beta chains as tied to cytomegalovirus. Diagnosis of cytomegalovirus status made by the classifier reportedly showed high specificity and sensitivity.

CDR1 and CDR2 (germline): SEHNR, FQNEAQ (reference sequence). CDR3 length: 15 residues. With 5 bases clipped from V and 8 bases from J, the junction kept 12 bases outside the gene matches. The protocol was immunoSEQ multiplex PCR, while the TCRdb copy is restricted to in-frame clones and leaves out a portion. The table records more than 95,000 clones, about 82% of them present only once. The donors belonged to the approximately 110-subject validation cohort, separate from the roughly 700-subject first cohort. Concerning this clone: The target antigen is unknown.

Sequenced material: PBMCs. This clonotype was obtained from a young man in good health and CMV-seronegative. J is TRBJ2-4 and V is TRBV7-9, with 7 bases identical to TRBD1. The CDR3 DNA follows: TGTGCCAGCAGCACAAGCCCCGGGACAGCACACATTCAGTACTTC. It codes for CASSTSPGTAHIQYF.